This is a list of T cell receptor beta chains from one sample in a study of identical twins. Via MiXCR, TCRdb re-called the 5' RACE reads, giving one row per CDR3 protein. The table shows about 530,000 distinct CDR3 sequences, with around 15% occurring only once. Separately, the same data were catalogued under a study of yellow fever vaccine responses in identical twins.

The sequenced sample was CD4+ T cells sorted from blood. The receptors derive from a woman between 18 and 29 years old in good health. Each CDR3 is given with its conserved first and last residue. The D gene is left open where the match is weak. Clone sizes are given selectively: once, few, many, or a class where the clone is expanded.

TRBJ1-2 . . TRBV3-1 TGTGCCAGCAGCCAAGCTAATGCTAACTATGGCTACACCTTC CASSQANANYGYTF
TRBJ1-5 . many TRBV6-1 TGTGCCAGCAGCGGAGATCAGCCCCAGCATTTT CASSGDQPQHF
TRBJ1-5 . . TRBV19 TGTGCCAGTAGTATACTTCCGGGGGCCAGCAATCAGCCCCAGCATTTT CASSILPGASNQPQHF
TRBJ2-7 . many TRBV6-6 TGTGCCAGCAGTCCTGGGACCGGGCAGTACTTC CASSPGTGQYF
TRBJ2-1 TRBD2 few TRBV10-3 TGTGCCATCAGCCTAACCTCTGGACTAGCGGGCAATGAGCAGTTCTTC CAISLTSGLAGNEQFF
TRBJ1-6 . few TRBV12-3/TRBV12-4 TGTGCCAGCAGTAAAGGGGCGAATTCACCCCTCCACTTT CASSKGANSPLHF
TRBJ2-2 . . TRBV6-1 TGTGCCAGCACCTACGGGATCGGGTGGCCCGGGGAGCTGTTTTTT CASTYGIGWPGELFF
TRBJ2-1 . few TRBV5-1 TGCGCCAGCATAAAACCGGGACGCTCGAATGAGCAGTTCTTC CASIKPGRSNEQFF
TRBJ2-3 TRBD2 . TRBV5-1 TGCGCCAGCAGCTTGGTGGCAGCGGGACCAGATACGCAGTATTTT CASSLVAAGPDTQYF
TRBJ2-2 . . TRBV20-1 TGCAGTGCTAGACCCCGGGGGACTCCGAACACCGGGGAGCTGTTTTTT CSARPRGTPNTGELFF
TRBJ2-5 TRBD1 few TRBV15 TGTGCCACCAGCAGCTACTGGGACAGTGGGGAGACCCAGTACTTC CATSSYWDSGETQYF
TRBJ2-2 TRBD2 . TRBV20-1 TGCAGTGCTTCCGGACTGGCGGGAGGTTACACCGGGGAGCTGTTTTTT CSASGLAGGYTGELFF
TRBJ1-1 . many TRBV5-1 TGCGCCAGCAGCAGGGGGTTTGAAGCTTTCTTT CASSRGFEAFF
TRBJ2-7 . . TRBV7-8 TGTGCCAGCAGCTTAGTGTCCCCCTGGGACGAGCAGTACTTC CASSLVSPWDEQYF
TRBJ1-4 TRBD1 . TRBV12-3/TRBV12-4 TGTGCCAGCAGTCCTCGACAGGGGGCGGAAAAACTGTTTTTT CASSPRQGAEKLFF
TRBJ2-3 . . TRBV6-1 TGTGCCAGCAGCGCCCGACTTCCAGAACAGTATTTT CASSARLPEQYF
TRBJ2-1 TRBD1 . TRBV9 TGTGCCAGCAGCACACTGGGACAGGGGGCTCTGAAAGAGCAGTTCTTC CASSTLGQGALKEQFF
TRBJ2-5 TRBD1 few TRBV6-1 TGTGCCAGCAGGGGACAGGGGAGTACCCAAGAGACCCAGTACTTC CASRGQGSTQETQYF
TRBJ1-2 . many TRBV12-3/TRBV12-4 TGTGCCAGCAGCCGGGGGCTTCCCCTCCCCTATGGCTACACCTTC CASSRGLPLPYGYTF
TRBJ2-2 . few TRBV24-1 TGTGCCACCAGTACTTATACGGGGAACACCGGGGAGCTGTTTTTT CATSTYTGNTGELFF
TRBJ2-3 . . TRBV10-3 TGTGCCATCAGTCCGGGACCCACCACAGATACGCAGTATTTT CAISPGPTTDTQYF
TRBJ1-4 . few TRBV15 TGTGCCACCAGCAGAGATGGGGAAAAACTGTTTTTT CATSRDGEKLFF
TRBJ2-3 . few TRBV20-1 TGCAGTGCTAGAGATCTCGGGTGGGGGCGCAGCACAGATACGCAGTATTTT CSARDLGWGRSTDTQYF
TRBJ1-5 TRBD1 . TRBV6-1 TGTGCCAGCAGTGAAGGGACAGGGGGACATCAGCCCCAGCATTTT CASSEGTGGHQPQHF
TRBJ1-1 . many TRBV5-1 TGCGCCAGCAGCTTGGGGGACGGCAGAGAAGCTTTCTTT CASSLGDGREAFF
TRBJ2-1 TRBD2 . TRBV11-1 TGTGCCAGCAGCCACGACCGAACCGGGACTAGCGGACTAAGCTCCTACAATGAGCAGTTCTTC CASSHDRTGTSGLSSYNEQFF
TRBJ1-1 . many TRBV12-3/TRBV12-4 TGTGCCAGCAGTTTTTATTCTGAAGCTTTCTTT CASSFYSEAFF
TRBJ1-4 TRBD1 few TRBV25-1 TGTGCCAGCAGCCGCGGGACAGGTACCGAAAAACTGTTTTTT CASSRGTGTEKLFF
TRBJ1-6 TRBD1 . TRBV25-1 TGTGCCAGCCGTCACAGACAGGGCTATAATTCACCCCTCCACTTT CASRHRQGYNSPLHF
TRBJ1-2 TRBD1 . TRBV12-3/TRBV12-4 TGTGCCGCGGGGACAGGGGCGTATGGCTACACCTTC CAAGTGAYGYTF
TRBJ1-1 TRBD1 . TRBV28 TGTGCCAGCAGCACCGACAGGGGGAACACTGAAGCTTTCTTT CASSTDRGNTEAFF
TRBJ1-6 . few TRBV2 TGTGCCAGCAGTGAAGCGCAGGAGGCCCAAAGCCTCCACTTT CASSEAQEAQSLHF
TRBJ2-5 TRBD1 few TRBV20-1 TGCAGTGCTAGGGAAGACAGGGGGCGGGGGACCCAGTACTTC CSAREDRGRGTQYF
TRBJ1-5 . many TRBV5-6 TGTGCCAGCAGCTTGGCCGGAGTGGAGCCCCAGCATTTT CASSLAGVEPQHF
TRBJ1-1 . . TRBV28 TGTGCCAGCAGGGGAGGTGTAATCGCTGAAGCTTTCTTT CASRGGVIAEAFF
TRBJ1-3 TRBD1 few TRBV5-1 TGCGCCAGCAGCCCGGGACAGACCTCTGGAAACACCATATATTTT CASSPGQTSGNTIYF
TRBJ2-1 . . TRBV15 TGTGCCACCAGCAGGGACTGGGGTTACAATGAGCAGTTCTTC CATSRDWGYNEQFF
TRBJ2-7 . . TRBV3-1 TGTGCCAGCAGCCTAGGGGCGGCCTACGAGCAGTACTTC CASSLGAAYEQYF
TRBJ2-1 TRBD2 . TRBV5-1 TGCGCCAGCAGCTACCGGACTAGCGGGGGGCACTACAATGAGCAGTTCTTC CASSYRTSGGHYNEQFF
TRBJ2-7 . few TRBV6-2/TRBV6-3 TGTGCCAGCAGTTACAGGGGATACGAGCAGTACTTC CASSYRGYEQYF
TRBJ2-3 TRBD2 few TRBV10-3 TGTGCCATCAGTGAGTCGCTTGGGGCTAGCGGGGGCAACACAGATACGCAGTATTTT CAISESLGASGGNTDTQYF
TRBJ2-1 TRBD2 . TRBV10-2 TGCGCCAGCAGTGATCGAAGCGGGGGGGGAGATCACAATGAGCAGTTCTTC CASSDRSGGGDHNEQFF
TRBJ2-3 TRBD2 few TRBV12-3/TRBV12-4 TGTGCCAGCGCATCGACTAGCGGGGGGGCCGGTACGCAGTATTTT CASASTSGGAGTQYF
TRBJ2-7 . few TRBV19 TGTGCCAGTAGTCCGAACTACTACGAGCAGTACTTC CASSPNYYEQYF
TRBJ1-6 TRBD1 . TRBV6-1 TGTGCCAGCCAGAAGGGACAGCCACTAAATAATTCACCCCTCCACTTT CASQKGQPLNNSPLHF